A single sample gave rise to the 19 T cell receptor beta chains below, sequenced in a study of blood T cells in healthy people across ages. It was with a sample-barcoded 5' primer and a J-beta primer mix that a second PCR of roughly 6 to 12 cycles was run. TCRdb called the 5' RACE reads again in MiXCR, with one record for every CDR3 protein. The table lists fewer than 2,000,000 distinct CDR3 sequences, more than 35% of them singletons. Sequencing was done on a sample of blood. Receptors were obtained from a human donor in good health.

The gene calls are TRBV6-6 and TRBJ2-7; 8 bases agree with TRBD2. Looked up from germline, CDR1 is MNHNY and CDR2 is SVGAGI (reference sequence). Losses at the gene ends were 4 bases for V and 0 bases for J; bases not matched to a gene: 8. This CDR3 contains 16 residues. The CDR3 DNA follows: TGTGCCAGCAGTTCACTGCCAGGGACTAGCTCCTACGAGCAGTACTTC. Its translation: CASSSLPGTSSYEQYF.

As for this clonotype: One end of the junction fails to match germline, which may point to a read error. V gene TRBV5-4 combines with J gene TRBJ1-1; a weak D match, TRBD1 (6 bases). The germline V gene has CDR1 SGHNT and CDR2 YYREEE (reference sequence). The CDR3 is 13 residues long. CDR3 nucleotide sequence: TGTGCCAGCAGTTTGGCACAGGGCTCTGAAGCTTTCTTT. It translates to CASSLAQGSEAFF.

This clonotype has a handful of counts. The rearrangement uses TRBV7-2 and TRBJ2-1; the D is unclear. Trimming shortened V by 5 bases and J by 6 bases, and 14 bases separated the two germline ends. The CDR3 is made up of 14 amino acids. Per the germline V gene, CDR1 is SGHTA and CDR2 is FQGNSA. In DNA form, the CDR3 reads TGTGCCAGCAGCCTTCGTTCAGTCGGCAATGAGCAGTTCTTC. Protein: CASSLRSVGNEQFF.

This chain joins TRBV7-2 and TRBJ2-5; 7 bases line up with TRBD2. Trimming cost V 1 base and J 2 bases; bases outside gene matches: 7. Germline V gene data show CDR1 as SGHTA and CDR2 as FQGNSA. CDR3 length: 16 residues. CDR3 region: CASSLGMGGKQETQYF. The DNA of the CDR3 is TGTGCCAGCAGCTTAGGAATGGGGGGGAAGCAAGAGACCCAGTACTTC.

This clonotype was recorded a few times. The gene calls are TRBV20-1 and TRBJ2-5; 10 nucleotides agree with TRBD1. The CDR3 runs 16 residues. After removal of 4 bases from V and 4 bases from J, the junction contained 12 bases not matched to a gene. The V gene's germline CDR1 is DFQATT and CDR2 SNEGSKA (reference sequence). CDR3 sequence: CSAKGERTGGIETQYF. CDR3 coding DNA: TGCAGTGCTAAGGGGGAACGGACAGGGGGGATAGAGACCCAGTACTTC.

A word on this clonotype: The junction differs from germline at one of its ends, possibly a read error. The rearrangement links TRBV4-3 to TRBJ2-1; a weak D match, TRBD1 (5 bases). From germline, CDR1 is LGHNA and CDR2 YSLEER. The CDR3 length is 15 residues. The CDR3 sequence is CVSSLIRGSYNEQFF. The CDR3 bases are TGCGTCAGCAGCCTTATTAGGGGTTCCTACAATGAGCAGTTCTTC.

This clonotype was seen only a few times. The chain recombines TRBV20-1 with TRBJ1-1; perhaps TRBD1 as D (5 bases). This CDR3 has 16 amino acids. V dropped 0 bases and J dropped 1 base, with 15 bases sitting between them. Germline CDR1 and CDR2: DFQATT and SNEGSKA (reference sequence). The DNA for the CDR3 is TGCAGTGCTAGAGATATATTTCGCGGGGGGAACACTGAAGCTTTCTTT. Its translation: CSARDIFRGGNTEAFF.

About this clonotype itself: At one end, the junction sequence differs from germline, possibly due to a read error. The rearrangement links TRBV7-2 to TRBJ2-1; tentative D call: TRBD2 (7 bases). This CDR3 comprises 17 residues. From germline, CDR1 is SGHTA and CDR2 FQGNSA. In DNA form, the CDR3 reads TGTGCCAGCAGCCTAGCAGGTGGGGGGGCGGCCTACAATGAGCAGTTCTTC. Translated: CASSLAGGGAAYNEQFF. Full variable domain (missing parts from reference TRBV7-2 and TRBJ2-1): GAGVSQSPSNKVTEKGKDVELRCDPISGHTALYWYRQSLGQGLEFLIYFQGNSAPDKSGLPSDRFSAERTGGSVSTLTIQRTQQEDSAVYLCASSLAGGGAAYNEQFFGPGTRLTVL.

V usage is TRBV7-2 and J usage is TRBJ2-5; D is perhaps TRBD2 (6 bases). The DNA end favors TRBJ2-7, so the J call may be wrong. The CDR3 has 14 residues. Germline values: CDR1 SGHTA, CDR2 FQGNSA. The CDR3 is CASSSLGGPYEQYF. The CDR3 DNA reads as TGTGCCAGCAGCTCCCTCGGGGGACCCTACGAGCAGTACTTC.

This clonotype was found many times. The junction does not match germline at one end; this may be a read error. V is TRBV5-1 and J is TRBJ1-2; 11 bases agree with TRBD1. Germline V lookup: CDR1 SGHRS, CDR2 YFSETQ. The CDR3 sequence is 14 residues long. CDR3 region: CASSSGQGADGYTF. DNA for the CDR3: TGTGCCAGCAGTTCTGGACAGGGGGCGGATGGCTACACCTTC.

This clonotype was found a few times. This chain links TRBV20-1 with TRBJ1-2; D remains unclear. The V gene lost 0 bases and the J gene lost 4 bases, with 15 bases spanning the gap. CDR3 length: 15 residues. Germline assignment: CDR1 DFQATT and CDR2 SNEGSKA (reference sequence). CDR3 nucleotide sequence: TGCAGTGCTAGAGATAGCCAGAGCTCCTCCTATGGCTACACCTTC. Translation: CSARDSQSSSYGYTF.

This clonotype was seen more than once but under ten times. The chain combines TRBV20-1 with TRBJ1-4; D call uncertain. Germline CDR1 reads DFQATT; CDR2 reads SNEGSKA (reference sequence). The V gene lost 6 bases and the J gene lost 8 bases, with 16 bases spanning the gap. The CDR3 has 13 residues. In DNA, the CDR3 is TGCAGTGCCGCGGAAGGCGGGAGCGAAAAACTGTTTTTT. Encoded protein: CSAAEGGSEKLFF.

As for this clonotype: Germline and junction disagree at one end, which may indicate a read error. The chain employs TRBV7-2 and TRBJ2-1; 8 bases agree with TRBD1. This CDR3 region has 17 residues. In germline, CDR1 is SGHTA, CDR2 FQGNSA. CDR3 nucleotide sequence: TGTGCCGGCAGCTTAAGCATGGGCAGGGGGCTTTACAATGAGCAGTTCTTC. This encodes CAGSLSMGRGLYNEQFF.

This clonotype has just a few counts. CDR3 in amino acids: CASSTRTSGGAGETQYF. In DNA, the CDR3 is TGTGCCAGCAGCACTCGGACTAGCGGGGGGGCGGGTGAGACCCAGTACTTC. The chain links TRBV11-3 to TRBJ2-5; 15 bases match TRBD2. The CDR3 is 17 residues long. With 5 bases clipped from V and 5 bases from J, the junction kept 9 bases outside the gene matches. Germline V gene lookup returns CDR1 SGHNT and CDR2 YENEEA.

This chain joins TRBV7-8 and TRBJ2-7; weak D call: TRBD1 (5 bases). V lost 5 bases, J lost 1 base, and 18 bases lay in between. CDR3 length: 16 residues. The germline CDR1 and CDR2 sequences are SGHVS and FQNEAQ. CDR3: CASSQPRTRVSYEQYF. The DNA for the CDR3 is TGTGCCAGCAGCCAGCCTAGGACACGCGTTTCCTACGAGCAGTACTTC.

The chain is built from TRBV28 and TRBJ1-2; D remains unclear. Germline V CDR1 and CDR2: MDHEN, SYDVKM. V was trimmed by 11 bases and J by 0 bases, leaving 13 bases between them. The CDR3 runs 13 residues. The CDR3 sequence: CAVERQSNYGYTF. The CDR3 DNA reads as TGTGCCGTAGAGCGGCAGTCTAACTATGGCTACACCTTC.

This clonotype was counted only a few times. The V and J genes are TRBV5-1 and TRBJ2-4, with D possibly matching TRBD2 (6 bases). The DNA end is more similar to TRBJ2-7, so the J call may be wrong. CDR3 length: 14 residues. CDR1 and CDR2 from the germline V gene are SGHRS and YFSETQ. The CDR3 bases are TGCGCCAGCAGCTATGGCGGGACCTTAAACGAGCAGTACTTC. It codes for CASSYGGTLNEQYF.

In its sample, this clonotype was seen a few times. This chain joins TRBV6-5 and TRBJ2-3; 12 bases map to TRBD2. J gave up 5 bases and V 2 bases, and 11 bases lay outside the gene matches. Germline V gene data show CDR1 as MNHEY and CDR2 as SVGAGI. This CDR3 comprises 18 residues. This CDR3 reads CASSYMGLAGAAGDTQYF. The CDR3 region has the DNA TGTGCCAGCAGTTACATGGGACTAGCGGGCGCGGCAGGAGATACGCAGTATTTT.

This clonotype was recorded a few times. This chain links TRBV9 with TRBJ1-4, with D hard to call. Germline V lookup: CDR1 SGDLS, CDR2 YYNGEE. Trimming pared 5 bases from V and 5 bases from J, leaving 10 bases between. The CDR3 contains 13 residues. The CDR3 DNA is TGTGCCAGCAGTGGCCCCCACAATGAAAAACTGTTTTTT. Amino acids: CASSGPHNEKLFF.